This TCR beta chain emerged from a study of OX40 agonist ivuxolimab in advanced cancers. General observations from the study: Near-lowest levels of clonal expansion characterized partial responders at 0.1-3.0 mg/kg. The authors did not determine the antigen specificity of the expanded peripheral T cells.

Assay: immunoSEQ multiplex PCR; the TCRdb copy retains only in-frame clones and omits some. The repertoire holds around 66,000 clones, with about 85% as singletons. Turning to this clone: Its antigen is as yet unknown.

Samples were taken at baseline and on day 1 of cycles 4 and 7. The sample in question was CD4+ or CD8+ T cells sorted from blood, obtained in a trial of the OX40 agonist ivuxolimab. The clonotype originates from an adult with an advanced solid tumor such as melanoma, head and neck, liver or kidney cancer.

The CDR3 loop is CASSLGSDPTYEQYF. The CDR3 DNA reads TGTGCCAGCAGCTTGGGGAGCGACCCAACCTACGAGCAGTACTTC. V usage is TRBV7-8 and J usage is TRBJ2-7; D perhaps matches TRBD2 (5 bases). This CDR3 comprises 15 residues. Looked up from germline, CDR1 is SGHVS and CDR2 is FQNEAQ. V was clipped by 3 bases and J by 2 bases, with 14 bases between them.